These 13 T cell receptor beta chains were sequenced from one sample in a study of Graves' ophthalmopathy and Graves' hyperthyroidism. Amplification targeted the TCR beta CDR3 regions, with RNA transcripts as the source material. The library came from an HTBI-primed first-round RT-PCR and a second-round multiplex PCR. TCRdb recomputed calls from the multiplex PCR reads with MiXCR, one row per CDR3 protein. In the table there are some 200,000 distinct CDR3 sequences, around 30% of which are singletons. The sequencing input was peripheral blood. The receptors shown here come from a man aged 45-65 years with Graves' ophthalmopathy.

This clonotype has at least ten counts. This sequence joins TRBV5-6 and TRBJ1-5; D is possibly TRBD1 (6 bases). Trimming took 0 bases from V and 9 from J, leaving 10 bases between them. This CDR3 is built from 13 residues. Germline V gene lookup returns CDR1 SGHDT and CDR2 YYEEEE. CDR3 coding DNA: TGTGCCAGCAGCTTGGGGGGGGCGGGGCCCCAGCATTTT. This codes for CASSLGGAGPQHF.

In this sample, this clonotype turned up once. The chain links TRBV6-1 to TRBJ1-6; D perhaps matches TRBD1 (6 bases). CDR1 is MNHNS and CDR2 is SASEGT in the germline V gene. V was shortened by 6 bases and J by 8 bases, with 14 bases between the two germline ends. This CDR3 region has 14 residues. The CDR3 sequence is CASRSTGIYSPLHF. For the CDR3, the DNA is TGTGCCAGCAGGTCTACAGGGATATATTCACCCCTCCACTTT.

The V and J genes are TRBV7-2 and TRBJ2-5; 8 bases are shared with TRBD1. The junction had 5 bases not matched to a gene; V was cut back by 0 bases and J by 5 bases. From germline, CDR1 is SGHTA and CDR2 FQGNSA. This CDR3 has 15 residues. The DNA of the CDR3 is TGTGCCAGCAGCTTAGCGGGACAGGAAAGGGAGACCCAGTACTTC. Protein sequence: CASSLAGQERETQYF. Full variable domain (missing parts from reference TRBV7-2 and TRBJ2-5): GAGVSQSPSNKVTEKGKDVELRCDPISGHTALYWYRQSLGQGLEFLIYFQGNSAPDKSGLPSDRFSAERTGGSVSTLTIQRTQQEDSAVYLCASSLAGQERETQYFGPGTRLLVL.

There are many counts of this clonotype. The V call is TRBV3-1, the J call TRBJ2-4; the D is unclear. There are 13 residues in the CDR3. Germline V gene data show CDR1 as LGHDT and CDR2 as YNNKEL (reference sequence). Trimming left V 0 bases short and J 9 bases short, with 9 bases between. This CDR3 is CASSQERFGIQYF. CDR3 nucleotide sequence: TGTGCCAGCAGCCAAGAAAGGTTTGGCATTCAGTACTTC.

V usage is TRBV24-1 and J usage is TRBJ1-1, with D hard to call. This CDR3 is built from 14 residues. Per germline, CDR1 KGHDR and CDR2 SFDVKD. V lost 4 bases to trimming and J lost 1 base, with 9 bases between them. CDR3 coding DNA: TGTGCCACCAGTGAGGTCCGGGAGAACACTGAAGCTTTCTTT. Translation: CATSEVRENTEAFF.

This clonotype was observed many times. V usage is TRBV3-1 and J usage is TRBJ2-5; 11 nucleotides agree with TRBD1. V gave up 3 bases and J gave up 0 bases; unmatched junction bases: 3. There are 16 residues in the CDR3. CDR1 is LGHDT and CDR2 is YNNKEL in the germline V gene (reference sequence). The CDR3 loop reads CASSHRDRGNQETQYF. CDR3 DNA: TGTGCCAGCAGCCACCGGGACAGGGGGAACCAAGAGACCCAGTACTTC.

This clonotype appeared many times. A much larger clone sits a single nucleotide away, making a read error possible. The V and J genes are TRBV3-1 and TRBJ1-1; TRBD1 matches 10 bases. The germline gives CDR1 LGHDT, CDR2 YNNKEL (reference sequence). J was trimmed by 1 base and V by 5 bases; bases with no gene match: 1. This CDR3 has 14 amino acids. The CDR3 loop is CASSWTGGNTEAFF. The CDR3 DNA follows: TGTGCCAGCAGCTGGACAGGGGGGAACACTGAAGCTTTCTTT.

This clonotype was counted once. This chain connects TRBV6-2 or TRBV6-3 to TRBJ2-4; 12 bases are shared with TRBD2. CDR3 length: 21 amino acids. The V gene's germline CDR1 is MNHEY and CDR2 SVGEGT. V shed 6 bases, J shed 0 bases, and the junction held 18 bases outside the gene matches. The CDR3 loop is CASSNRRTGLAGQLAKNIQYF. DNA of the CDR3: TGTGCCAGCAGCAATAGAAGGACCGGACTAGCGGGGCAACTAGCCAAAAACATTCAGTACTTC.

This clonotype was observed at least ten times. The rearrangement links TRBV9 to TRBJ1-1; tentatively, D is TRBD1 (6 bases). Germline V gene sequence: CDR1 SGDLS, CDR2 YYNGEE. The CDR3 contains 15 residues. Trimming took off 0 bases at V and 1 base at J, with 10 bases between the two ends. CDR3 region: CASSVDGGRNTEAFF. CDR3 DNA sequence: TGTGCCAGCAGCGTAGACGGGGGGCGGAACACTGAAGCTTTCTTT.

This clonotype was observed many times. The chain has TRBV10-3 and TRBJ2-5; TRBD2 aligns across 7 bases. V gave up 11 bases and J gave up 5 bases; unmatched junction bases: 14. The CDR3 is 14 amino acids. CDR1 is ENHRY, CDR2 SYGVKD, per germline. This CDR3 is CASKEGRAVETQYF. CDR3 nucleotide sequence: TGTGCCTCTAAAGAAGGGAGGGCCGTGGAGACCCAGTACTTC.

The CDR3 is CASGRHDYEQYF. The CDR3, as DNA: TGTGCCAGCGGGAGACACGACTACGAGCAGTACTTC. The V call is TRBV6-1, the J call TRBJ2-7; TRBD2 is a possible D gene (5 bases). Germline V gene sequence: CDR1 MNHNS, CDR2 SASEGT. The V gene lost 8 bases and the J gene lost 3 bases, with 11 bases spanning the gap. The CDR3 spans 12 residues.

This clonotype was detected many times. The chain joins TRBV6-2 or TRBV6-3 to TRBJ1-2; D is undetermined. V shed 6 bases and J shed 8 bases, with 10 bases lying between them. From germline, CDR1 is MNHEY and CDR2 SVGEGT. This CDR3 region has 11 residues. CDR3 in amino acids: CASRALFGYTF. The CDR3 DNA sequence: TGTGCCAGCAGAGCACTCTTCGGCTACACCTTC.

This clonotype was counted at least ten times. CDR3 loop: CASSERQDLLYGYTF. The CDR3 DNA is TGTGCCAGCAGCGAACGACAAGACTTGCTCTATGGCTACACCTTC. The chain employs TRBV9 and TRBJ1-2; unclear D gene. Between the trimmed V and J ends, which lost 3 bases and 4 bases, there was a span of 16 bases. The CDR3 runs to 15 residues. From germline, CDR1 is SGDLS and CDR2 YYNGEE. Combining the CDR3 with reference TRBV9 and TRBJ1-2 gives the whole variable domain DSGVTQTPKHLITATGQRVTLRCSPRSGDLSVYWYQQSLDQGLQFLIQYYNGEERAKGNILERFSAQQFPDLHSELNLSSLELGDSALYFCASSERQDLLYGYTFGSGTRLTVV.